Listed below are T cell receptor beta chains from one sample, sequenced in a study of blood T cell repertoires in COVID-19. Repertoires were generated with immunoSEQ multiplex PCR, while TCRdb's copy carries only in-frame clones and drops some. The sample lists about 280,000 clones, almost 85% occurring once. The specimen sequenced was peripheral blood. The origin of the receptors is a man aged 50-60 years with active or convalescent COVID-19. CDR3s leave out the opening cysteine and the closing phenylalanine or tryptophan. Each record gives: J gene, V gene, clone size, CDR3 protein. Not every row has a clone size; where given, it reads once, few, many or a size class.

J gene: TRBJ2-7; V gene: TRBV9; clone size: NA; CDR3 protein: ASSAADSSSYEQY
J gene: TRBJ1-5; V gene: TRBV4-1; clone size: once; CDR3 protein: ASSPGQYNQPQH
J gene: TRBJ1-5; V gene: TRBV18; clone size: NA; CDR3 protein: ASSPGTDNQPQH
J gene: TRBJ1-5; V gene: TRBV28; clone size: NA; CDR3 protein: ASSTAGQGQESNQPQH
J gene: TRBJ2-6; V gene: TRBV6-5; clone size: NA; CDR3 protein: ASRDRVGANVLT
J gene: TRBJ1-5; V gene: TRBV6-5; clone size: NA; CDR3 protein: ASRRDRGNQPQH
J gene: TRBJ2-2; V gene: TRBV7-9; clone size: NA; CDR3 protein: ASSLALLAVGELF
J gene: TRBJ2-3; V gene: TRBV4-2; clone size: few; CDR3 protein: ASSPRGFAGGRGRGGTDTQY
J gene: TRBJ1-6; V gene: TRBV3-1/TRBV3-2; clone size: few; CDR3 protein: ASSQGEGVFNSPLH
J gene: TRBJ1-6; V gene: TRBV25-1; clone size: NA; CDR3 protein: ASSELGTGLSPLH
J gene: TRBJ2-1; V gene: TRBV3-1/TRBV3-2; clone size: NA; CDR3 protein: ASSPSRVAYNEQF
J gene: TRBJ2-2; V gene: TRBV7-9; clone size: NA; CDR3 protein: ASSPGQLTGELF
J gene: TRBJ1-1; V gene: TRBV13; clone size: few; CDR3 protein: ASSLQVSTEAF
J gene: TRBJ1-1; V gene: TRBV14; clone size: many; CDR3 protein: ASSRPPGQETF
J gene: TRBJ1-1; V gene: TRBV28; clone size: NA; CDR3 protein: ASTGQTNTEAF
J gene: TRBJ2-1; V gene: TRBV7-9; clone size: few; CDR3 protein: ASTLFGNEQF
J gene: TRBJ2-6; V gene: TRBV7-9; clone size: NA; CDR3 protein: ASSSGGANVLT
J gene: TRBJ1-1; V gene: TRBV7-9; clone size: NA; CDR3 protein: ASSVTGDSGVGEAF
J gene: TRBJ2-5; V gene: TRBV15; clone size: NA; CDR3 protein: ATSRVGGVQETQY